The entry below describes one T cell receptor beta chain. Antigen: not known. Libraries for TCR beta were made by quantitative 5'-RACE with molecular barcodes. TCRdb redid the calling of the 5' RACE reads with MiXCR, one entry per CDR3 protein. The profile shows 300,000 to 350,000 distinct CDR3 sequences, roughly 20% of them singletons. This sample is drawn from a study of CD8 T cells in ankylosing spondylitis. General study findings and limits: For ankylosing spondylitis blood, a TCR beta motif of eight or nine highly homologous variants appeared characteristic.

The sequence was obtained from a female donor with ankylosing spondylitis or in good health (not recorded which). The sample taken for sequencing was blood, either unsorted or a sorted T cell fraction (not recorded which).

CDR3 nucleotide sequence: TGTGCCAGTAGTATAGCCCTAGCGGGGGTCTCCTACGAGCAGTACTTC. This codes for CASSIALAGVSYEQYF. The chain recombines TRBV19 with TRBJ2-7, with TRBD2 identical over 10 bases. The J segment lost 0 bases and the V segment lost 1 base, leaving 3 bases of the junction unmatched. This CDR3 spans 16 amino acids. From germline, CDR1 is LNHDA and CDR2 SQIVND (reference sequence).